This TCR beta chain was captured by sequencing in a study of response to subunit inactivated influenza vaccine. TCRdb processed the RT-PCR reads anew with MiXCR; each CDR3 protein has one entry. Found here are 860,000 or so distinct CDR3 sequences, 21% of them singletons; the top ten hold roughly a tenth. General study findings and limits: Authors suggested each seasonal influenza vaccination recruits few new T cells.

Of note for this clonotype: As yet, its antigen is unknown.

The junction had 4 bases not matched to a gene; V was cut back by 6 bases and J by 1 base. The CDR3 runs to 16 residues. This clonotype was sampled from a man aged 45-65 years who received an inactivated influenza vaccine. The sample in question was PBMCs from blood, obtained 5 days after vaccination. V is TRBV12-3 or TRBV12-4 and J is TRBJ2-1; TRBD1 aligns across 12 bases. The CDR3 nucleotides are TGTGCCAGCAGAGCGGGACAGGGGGCTTCCTACAATGAGCAGTTCTTC. Its translation is CASRAGQGASYNEQFF.